These T cell receptor beta chains were read from a single sample in a study of blood T cell repertoires in COVID-19. The data were produced by immunoSEQ multiplex PCR, yet TCRdb's version contains in-frame clones alone and is incomplete. The sample carries some 130,000 clones, around 88% recorded once. Sequences were obtained from peripheral blood. The receptors originated from a man aged 60-69 years with COVID-19, enrolled during active disease. The CDR3 runs from the conserved cysteine through the conserved F or W. D genes are given only for firm matches. A clone size is listed for some rows: how often the clone was seen (once, few, many), or a class if it is expanded.

j_gene	d_gene	v_gene	abundance	CDR3nt	CDR3aa
TRBJ1-1	TRBD1	TRBV5-1	-	TGCGCCAGCAGCTTCGGGTTACAGGGGGCGTTGAACACTGAAGCTTTCTTT	CASSFGLQGALNTEAFF
TRBJ1-2	TRBD1	TRBV6-5	-	TGTGCCAGCAGTTACTCTCGGACAGGAGGATCCTATGGCTACACCTTC	CASSYSRTGGSYGYTF
TRBJ2-3	-	TRBV19	-	TGTGCTACGGCAACGGAACAGGGAAATACAGATACGCAGTATTTT	CATATEQGNTDTQYF
TRBJ1-4	-	TRBV4-2	-	TGTGCCAGCAGCCAAGAGGGAGGGCAGACTAATGAAAAACTGTTTTTT	CASSQEGGQTNEKLFF
TRBJ2-5	-	TRBV6-5	few	TGTGCCAGCAGTAGATCTAGAACAGAGACCCAGTACTTC	CASSRSRTETQYF
TRBJ1-1	-	TRBV30	-	TGTGCCTGGAGTGTTGGAGGGTTCGCGAACACTGAAGCTTTCTTT	CAWSVGGFANTEAFF
TRBJ1-5	-	TRBV10-3	many	TGTGCCATCAACCGGGACATCAATCAGCCCCAGCATTTT	CAINRDINQPQHF
TRBJ2-1	-	TRBV6-5	-	TGTGCCAGCAGTTATGAGACAGGTCATGAGCAGTTCTTC	CASSYETGHEQFF
TRBJ1-1	-	TRBV6-5	once	TGTGCCAGCACCCCACGGGGGGGCTACACTGAAGCTTTCTTT	CASTPRGGYTEAFF
TRBJ1-1	TRBD1	TRBV27	-	TGTGCCAGCCGACGGCAGGGGGTCATGAACACTGAAGCTTTCTTT	CASRRQGVMNTEAFF
TRBJ2-6	-	TRBV25-1	few	TGTGCCAGCAGTAGACGGAGCTCTGGGGCCAACGTCCTGACTTTC	CASSRRSSGANVLTF